The text below deals with one T cell receptor (beta chain). This sample is drawn from a study of PD-1 and CTLA-4 blockade in melanoma. The CDR3 covers 12 residues. V was cut by 5 bases and J by 3 bases, with 8 bases left in between. Some clones are missing from TCRdb's copy, which holds only in-frame ones; the method was immunoSEQ multiplex PCR. The data hold around 21,000 clones, with around 89% observed a single time. The clonotype originates from a human donor with melanoma. The chain employs TRBV12-3 or TRBV12-4 and TRBJ2-7; D remains unclear. The sequencing here drew on CD8+ T cells from peripheral blood, taken before anti-PD-1 treatment. The CDR3 loop is CASSLEYYEQYF. The CDR3 DNA sequence: TGTGCCAGCAGTCTCGAATACTACGAGCAGTACTTC.